These 8 T cell receptor beta chains came from one sample sequenced in a study of T cells in Graves' hyperthyroidism and ophthalmopathy. Amplification targeted TCR beta CDR3 regions from RNA transcripts. HTBI primers were used for first-round RT-PCR of the TCR CDR3. Each CDR3 protein gets one entry after TCRdb re-called the multiplex PCR reads with MiXCR. This table has fewer than 900,000 distinct CDR3 sequences, around 20% appearing once. Sequencing input: blood. The source of these receptors is a woman aged 50 to 65 with Graves' hyperthyroidism that later progressed to Graves' ophthalmopathy.

This clonotype has a count of ten or more. The chain joins TRBV5-1 to TRBJ1-1; D gene ambiguous. The CDR3 contains 13 residues. Per the germline V gene, CDR1 is SGHRS and CDR2 is YFSETQ. V lost 3 bases to trimming and J lost 6 bases, with 12 bases between them. CDR3 in DNA: TGCGCCAGCAGCTCGGGTGGGAGGGCTGAAGCTTTCTTT. Translated, it gives CASSSGGRAEAFF.

This clonotype has a handful of counts. CDR3 sequence reads: CASGLDSYYGYTF. The CDR3, as DNA: TGTGCTAGTGGCCTCGACAGCTACTATGGCTACACCTTC. The chain combines TRBV12-5 with TRBJ1-2, with a weak D call TRBD1 (5 bases). The V and J ends lost 6 bases and 3 bases respectively, with 11 bases between them. The CDR3 contains 13 residues. In germline, CDR1 is LGHNT, CDR2 FRNRAP.

This clonotype was observed a few times. The chain carries TRBV28 and TRBJ1-5, with D perhaps matching TRBD1 (5 bases). CDR1 is MDHEN and CDR2 is SYDVKM in the germline V gene. This CDR3 region has 12 residues. Trimming took off 4 bases at V and 7 bases at J, with 8 bases between the two ends. Written as DNA, the CDR3 is TGTGCCAGCAGTTGGGGCGGGCAGCCCCAGCATTTT. This sequence encodes CASSWGGQPQHF. The full variable domain, rest sourced from reference TRBV28 and TRBJ1-5, is DVKVTQSSRYLVKRTGEKVFLECVQDMDHENMFWYRQDPGLGLRLIYFSYDVKMKEKGDIPEGYSVSREKKERFSLILESASTNQTSMYLCASSWGGQPQHFGDGTRLSIL.

This clonotype was observed a handful of times. The rearrangement links TRBV27 to TRBJ2-2; D not certain. CDR3 size: 15 residues. V was cut by 4 bases and J by 3 bases, with 12 bases left in between. The V gene's germline CDR1 is MNHEY and CDR2 SMNVEV (reference sequence). The CDR3 sequence is CASSSPVLDTGELFF. CDR3 nucleotides: TGTGCCAGCAGTTCCCCTGTCTTGGACACCGGGGAGCTGTTTTTT.

This chain connects TRBV6-1 to TRBJ1-2, with 9 bases lining up with TRBD1. Germline CDR1 is MNHNS and CDR2 is SASEGT. Trimming at V came to 8 bases and at J to 4 bases, leaving 8 bases not matched to a gene. The CDR3 runs to 14 residues. Written as DNA, the CDR3 is TGTGCCAGCTGGGGGACAGGGCAATCCTATGGCTACACCTTC. It translates to CASWGTGQSYGYTF.

Comments on this clonotype: Since no conserved phenylalanine or tryptophan closes the CDR3, a read error is the likely cause. V and J are TRBV4-1 and TRBJ2-7, with 16 bases aligning to TRBD2. Germline V gene lookup returns CDR1 MGHRA and CDR2 YSYEKL. This CDR3 comprises 19 residues. J lost 0 bases, V lost 4 bases, and 9 bases had no gene match. CDR3 bases: TGCGCCAGCAGCCGAACCGGGACTAGCGGGGGGGGCAACTCCTACGAGCAGTACCTC. This gives the protein CASSRTGTSGGGNSYEQYL.

This chain uses TRBV19 with TRBJ1-2; D gene ambiguous. Looked up from germline, CDR1 is LNHDA and CDR2 is SQIVND (reference sequence). This CDR3 is 13 amino acids long. Trimming shortened V by 4 bases and J by 8 bases, and 14 bases separated the two germline ends. CDR3 residues: CASSKGWLEGYTF. The CDR3 region has the DNA TGTGCCAGTAGTAAGGGTTGGTTGGAAGGCTACACCTTC.

There are a few counts of this clonotype. The rearrangement links TRBV19 to TRBJ1-1, with no clear D. Per germline, CDR1 LNHDA and CDR2 SQIVND (reference sequence). This CDR3 spans 15 amino acids. Trimming removed 1 base at V and 4 bases at J, with 13 bases between. DNA of the CDR3: TGTGCCAGTAGTATAGTTTGGAGGAGAGGCACTGAAGCTTTCTTT. Amino acid sequence: CASSIVWRRGTEAFF.